These 8 T cell receptor beta chains came from one sample sequenced in a study of PD-1 blockade in classical Hodgkin lymphoma. Time point indicated: cycle 4 day 1 (C4D1), after six to seven weeks of nivolumab. There was relapse after autologous stem cell transplantation in every patient, and there was variation in brentuximab vedotin exposure. It was by magnetic negative selection that CD8+ T cells were isolated from thawed PBMCs. Measured with immunoSEQ multiplex PCR; TCRdb has only the in-frame clones, and not every one. The table includes about 2,300 clones, around 70% detected once. The starting material was CD8+ T cells from blood, obtained before the fourth cycle of nivolumab. These receptors were taken from a human donor with classical Hodgkin lymphoma.

The table lists this clone with a few counts. The V call is TRBV9, the J call TRBJ2-5; maybe TRBD1 (5 bases). The CDR3 sequence is 15 residues long. V lost 1 base and J lost 5, with 15 bases in between. Looked up from germline, CDR1 is SGDLS and CDR2 is YYNGEE. CDR3 residues: CASSVFPDTWETQYF. In DNA, the CDR3 is TGTGCCAGCAGCGTATTCCCGGACACCTGGGAGACCCAGTACTTC. The full variable domain, in which reference TRBV9 and TRBJ2-5 provide the parts outside the CDR3, is DSGVTQTPKHLITATGQRVTLRCSPRSGDLSVYWYQQSLDQGLQFLIQYYNGEERAKGNILERFSAQQFPDLHSELNLSSLELGDSALYFCASSVFPDTWETQYFGPGTRLLVL.

J is TRBJ2-7 and V is TRBV19; possibly TRBD2 for D (6 bases). Trimming stripped 4 bases from V and 3 bases from J, with 13 bases between. This CDR3 is 14 amino acids long. The germline CDR1 and CDR2 sequences are LNHDA and SQIVND (reference sequence). The CDR3 region is CASSTGRLRYEQYF. The CDR3 DNA sequence: TGTGCCAGTAGTACGGGGAGGCTACGCTACGAGCAGTACTTC.

Within the sample, this clone is medium-sized. J is TRBJ1-1 and V is TRBV7-6; TRBD1 might be the D (6 bases). The CDR3 extends over 15 amino acids. Germline CDR1 SGHVS, CDR2 FNYEAQ. V was pared by 1 base and J by 5 bases, with 14 bases between. CDR3 in amino acids: CASSLGQQGSTEAFF. CDR3 in DNA: TGTGCCAGCAGCTTAGGGCAACAGGGAAGTACTGAAGCTTTCTTT.

This clone is a singleton in its sample. The V call is TRBV6-5, the J call TRBJ2-7; 7 nucleotides line up with TRBD1. The ends lost 8 bases at V and 0 bases at J; junction bases unmatched: 7. The length of the CDR3 is 14 residues. CDR1 is MNHEY and CDR2 is SVGAGI in the germline V gene. This chain's CDR3 is CASGQTGSSYEQYF. The CDR3 DNA reads as TGTGCCAGCGGCCAGACAGGGTCCTCCTACGAGCAGTACTTC.

The J gene is TRBJ2-7, the V gene TRBV11-3; D tentatively reads TRBD1 or TRBD2 (5 bases each). CDR3 length: 14 residues. The germline V gene has CDR1 SGHNT and CDR2 YENEEA. V lost 2 bases to trimming and J lost 3 bases, with 11 bases between them. The CDR3 region is CASSLNGGHYEQYF. CDR3 bases: TGTGCCAGCAGCTTAAACGGAGGACACTACGAGCAGTACTTC.

This chain connects TRBV7-6 to TRBJ1-4, with 7 bases aligning to TRBD1. The CDR3 spans 15 residues. Germline CDR1 and CDR2: SGHVS and FNYEAQ. Losses at the gene ends were 1 base for V and 8 bases for J; bases not matched to a gene: 7. CDR3 sequence reads: CASSLGQGPPEKLFF. The CDR3 DNA follows: TGTGCCAGCAGCTTAGGACAGGGTCCACCGGAAAAACTGTTTTTT.

The rearrangement uses TRBV9 and TRBJ2-1; D may match TRBD1 or TRBD2 (5 bases each). Germline V gives CDR1 SGDLS, CDR2 YYNGEE. The CDR3 spans 12 residues. V gave up 4 bases and J gave up 9 bases, with 11 bases separating them. This CDR3 is CASSLLGVEQFF. In nucleotides, the CDR3 is TGTGCCAGCAGCCTCTTGGGGGTTGAGCAGTTCTTC.

This chain joins TRBV4-3 and TRBJ1-5; 8 nucleotides line up with TRBD1. J gave up 6 bases and V 0 bases, and 7 bases lay outside the gene matches. Per germline, CDR1 LGHNA and CDR2 YSLEER. This CDR3 has 16 residues. This CDR3 is CASSQDSRGLGQPQHF. CDR3 DNA: TGCGCCAGCAGCCAAGATAGCAGGGGGCTCGGTCAGCCCCAGCATTTT.